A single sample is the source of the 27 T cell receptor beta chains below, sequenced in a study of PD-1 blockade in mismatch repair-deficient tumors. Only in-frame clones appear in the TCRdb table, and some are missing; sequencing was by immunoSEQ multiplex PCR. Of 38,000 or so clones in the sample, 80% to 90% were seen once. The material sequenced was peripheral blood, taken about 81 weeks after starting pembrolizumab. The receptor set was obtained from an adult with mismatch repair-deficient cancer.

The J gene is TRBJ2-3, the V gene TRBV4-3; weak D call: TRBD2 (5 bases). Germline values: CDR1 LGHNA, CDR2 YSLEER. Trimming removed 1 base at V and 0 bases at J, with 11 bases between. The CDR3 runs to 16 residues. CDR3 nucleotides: TGCGCCAGCAGCCAAGGTCACGAGGGTAGCACAGATACGCAGTATTTT. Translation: CASSQGHEGSTDTQYF.

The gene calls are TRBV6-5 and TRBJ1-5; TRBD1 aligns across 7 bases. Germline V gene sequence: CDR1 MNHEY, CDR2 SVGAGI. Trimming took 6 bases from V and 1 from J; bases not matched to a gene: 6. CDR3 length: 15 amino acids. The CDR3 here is CASSLLGQSNQPQHF. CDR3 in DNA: TGTGCCAGCAGCCTTTTGGGACAGAGCAATCAGCCCCAGCATTTT.

The CDR3, as DNA: TGTGCCAGCAGTTTATCGGAGACAGGGGGCGGTTACGAGCAGTACTTC. It translates to CASSLSETGGGYEQYF. The chain recombines TRBV27 with TRBJ2-7; 10 nucleotides line up with TRBD1. V shed 0 bases and J 4 bases; nucleotides not matched to a gene: 6. CDR3 length: 16 residues. From germline, CDR1 is MNHEY and CDR2 SMNVEV (reference sequence).

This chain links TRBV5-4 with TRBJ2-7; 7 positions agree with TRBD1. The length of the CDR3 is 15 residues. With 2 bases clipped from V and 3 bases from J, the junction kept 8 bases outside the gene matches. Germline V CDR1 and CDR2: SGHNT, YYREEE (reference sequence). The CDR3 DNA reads TGTGCCAGCAGCTTTTCCACAGGGGTAGACTACGAGCAGTACTTC. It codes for CASSFSTGVDYEQYF.

The chain's CDR3 is CASSFPSGGFTDTQYF. CDR3 nucleotides: TGCGCCAGCAGCTTCCCTAGCGGAGGTTTCACAGATACGCAGTATTTT. The chain is built from TRBV5-1 and TRBJ2-3, with 7 bases aligning to TRBD2. With V trimmed by 2 bases and J by 2 bases, 8 bases remained unmatched. CDR1 and CDR2 (germline): SGHRS, YFSETQ. The CDR3 is 16 amino acids.

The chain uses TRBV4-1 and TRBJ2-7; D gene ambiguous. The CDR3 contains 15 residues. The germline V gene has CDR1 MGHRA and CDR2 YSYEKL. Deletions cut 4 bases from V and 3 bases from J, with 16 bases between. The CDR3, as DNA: TGCGCCAGCAGCCGTCCCACCGCCGCGATCTACGAGCAGTACTTC. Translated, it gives CASSRPTAAIYEQYF.

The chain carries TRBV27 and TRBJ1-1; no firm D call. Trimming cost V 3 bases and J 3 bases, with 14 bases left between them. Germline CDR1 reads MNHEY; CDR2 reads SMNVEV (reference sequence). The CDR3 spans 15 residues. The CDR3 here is CASSFGEGGYTEAFF. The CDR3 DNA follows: TGTGCCAGCAGTTTCGGGGAGGGTGGGTACACTGAAGCTTTCTTT.

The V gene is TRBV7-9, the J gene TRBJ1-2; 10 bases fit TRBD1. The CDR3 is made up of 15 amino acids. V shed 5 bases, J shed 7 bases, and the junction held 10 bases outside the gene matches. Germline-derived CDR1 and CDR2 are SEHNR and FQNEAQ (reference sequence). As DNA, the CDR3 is TGTGCCAGCAGCCCCCGACAGGGGGCGCGTTTTGGCTACACCTTC. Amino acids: CASSPRQGARFGYTF.

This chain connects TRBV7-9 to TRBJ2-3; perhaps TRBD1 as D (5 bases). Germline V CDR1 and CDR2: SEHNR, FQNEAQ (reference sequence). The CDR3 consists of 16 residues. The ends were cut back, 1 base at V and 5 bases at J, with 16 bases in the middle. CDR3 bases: TGTGCCAGCAGCTTAGATTTTTCGTTAGGGGAAGATACGCAGTATTTT. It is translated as CASSLDFSLGEDTQYF.

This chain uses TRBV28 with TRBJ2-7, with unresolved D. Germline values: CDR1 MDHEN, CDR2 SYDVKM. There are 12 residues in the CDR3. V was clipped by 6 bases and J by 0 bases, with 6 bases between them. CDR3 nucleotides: TGTGCCAGCAGCCCTAGCTCCTACGAGCAGTACTTC. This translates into CASSPSSYEQYF.

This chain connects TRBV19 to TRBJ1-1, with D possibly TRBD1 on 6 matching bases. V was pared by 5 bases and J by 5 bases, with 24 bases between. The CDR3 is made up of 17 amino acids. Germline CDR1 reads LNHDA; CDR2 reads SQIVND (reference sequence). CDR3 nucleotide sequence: TGTGCCAGTAGTCCACGTGGGATAGGGGGGGCGAGGACTGAAGCTTTCTTT. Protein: CASSPRGIGGARTEAFF.

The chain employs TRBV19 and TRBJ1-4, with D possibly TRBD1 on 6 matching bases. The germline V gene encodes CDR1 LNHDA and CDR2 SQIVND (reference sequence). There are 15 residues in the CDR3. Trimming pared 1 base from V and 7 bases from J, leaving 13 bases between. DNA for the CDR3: TGTGCCAGTAGTATAGTTGGGCAGGGGAGTGAAAAACTGTTTTTT. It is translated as CASSIVGQGSEKLFF.

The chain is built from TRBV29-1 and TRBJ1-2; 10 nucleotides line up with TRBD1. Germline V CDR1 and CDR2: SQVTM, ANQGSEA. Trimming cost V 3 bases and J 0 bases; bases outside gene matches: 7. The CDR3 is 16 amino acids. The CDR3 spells CSVDPLDRGPNYGYTF. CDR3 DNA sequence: TGCAGCGTTGATCCCCTTGACAGGGGGCCTAACTATGGCTACACCTTC.

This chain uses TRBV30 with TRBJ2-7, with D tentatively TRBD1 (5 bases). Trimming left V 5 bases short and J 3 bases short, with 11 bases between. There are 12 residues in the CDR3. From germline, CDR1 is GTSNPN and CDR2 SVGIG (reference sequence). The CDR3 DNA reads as TGTGCCTGGCAAAGGGGCGACTACGAGCAGTACTTC. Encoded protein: CAWQRGDYEQYF.

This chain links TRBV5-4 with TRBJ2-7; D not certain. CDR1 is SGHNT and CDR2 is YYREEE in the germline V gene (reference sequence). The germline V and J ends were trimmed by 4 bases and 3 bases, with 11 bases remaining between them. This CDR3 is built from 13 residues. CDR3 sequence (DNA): TGTGCCAGCAGCCATCCGGATAGCTACGAGCAGTACTTC. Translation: CASSHPDSYEQYF.

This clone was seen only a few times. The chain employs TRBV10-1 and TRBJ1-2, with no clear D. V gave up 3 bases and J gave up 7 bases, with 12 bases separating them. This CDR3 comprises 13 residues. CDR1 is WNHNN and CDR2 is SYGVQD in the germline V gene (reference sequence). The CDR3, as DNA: TGCGCCAGCAGTGATTTTTTGGACTCTGGCTACACCTTC. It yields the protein CASSDFLDSGYTF.

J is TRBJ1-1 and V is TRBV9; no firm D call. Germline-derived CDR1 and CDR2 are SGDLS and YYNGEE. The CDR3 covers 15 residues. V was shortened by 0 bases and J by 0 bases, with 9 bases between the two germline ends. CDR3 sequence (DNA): TGTGCCAGCAGCGTAGGCGGAGCAATGAACACTGAAGCTTTCTTT. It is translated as CASSVGGAMNTEAFF.

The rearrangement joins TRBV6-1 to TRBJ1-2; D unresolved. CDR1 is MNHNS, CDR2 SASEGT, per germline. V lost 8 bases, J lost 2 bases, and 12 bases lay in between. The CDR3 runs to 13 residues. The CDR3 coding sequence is TGTGCCAGCGGGGTGGCGCCCAACTATGGCTACACCTTC. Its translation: CASGVAPNYGYTF.

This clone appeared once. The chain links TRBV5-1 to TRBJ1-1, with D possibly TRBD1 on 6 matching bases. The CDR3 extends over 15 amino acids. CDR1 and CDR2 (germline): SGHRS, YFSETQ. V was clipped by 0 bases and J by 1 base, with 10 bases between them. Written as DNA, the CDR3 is TGCGCCAGCAGCTTGGTGGGGGCATCGAACACTGAAGCTTTCTTT. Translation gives CASSLVGASNTEAFF.

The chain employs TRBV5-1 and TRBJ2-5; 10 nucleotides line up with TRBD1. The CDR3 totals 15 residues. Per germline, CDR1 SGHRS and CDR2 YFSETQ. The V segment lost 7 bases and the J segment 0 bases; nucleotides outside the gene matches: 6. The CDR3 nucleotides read TGCGCCAGCGGAGTGACAGGGGGCAACCAAGAGACCCAGTACTTC. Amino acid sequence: CASGVTGGNQETQYF.

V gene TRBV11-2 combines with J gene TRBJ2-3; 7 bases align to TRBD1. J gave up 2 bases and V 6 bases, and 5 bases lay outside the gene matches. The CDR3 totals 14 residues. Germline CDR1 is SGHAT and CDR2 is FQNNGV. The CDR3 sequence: CASSYGQDTDTQYF. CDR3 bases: TGTGCCAGCAGTTACGGACAGGACACAGATACGCAGTATTTT.

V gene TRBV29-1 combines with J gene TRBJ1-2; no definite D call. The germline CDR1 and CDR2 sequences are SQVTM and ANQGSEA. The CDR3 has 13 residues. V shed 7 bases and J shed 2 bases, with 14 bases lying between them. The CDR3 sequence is CSAPVGGNYGYTF. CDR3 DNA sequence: TGCAGCGCTCCCGTTGGAGGCAACTATGGCTACACCTTC.

The CDR3 nucleotides are TGTGCCAGCAGTCCCATCCGAACGGGAGGGCCCAATGAGCAGTTCTTC. Translated, it gives CASSPIRTGGPNEQFF. The chain recombines TRBV27 with TRBJ2-1, with 8 bases that match TRBD2. Losses at the gene ends were 5 bases for V and 6 bases for J; bases not matched to a gene: 12. This CDR3 is 16 amino acids long. The germline V gene encodes CDR1 MNHEY and CDR2 SMNVEV (reference sequence).

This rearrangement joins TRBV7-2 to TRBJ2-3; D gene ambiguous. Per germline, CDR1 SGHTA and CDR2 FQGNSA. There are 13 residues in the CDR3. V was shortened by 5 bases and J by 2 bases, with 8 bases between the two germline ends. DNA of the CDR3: TGTGCCAGCAGCGCTGAGGCCACAGATACGCAGTATTTT. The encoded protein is CASSAEATDTQYF. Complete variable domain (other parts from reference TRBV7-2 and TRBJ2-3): GAGVSQSPSNKVTEKGKDVELRCDPISGHTALYWYRQSLGQGLEFLIYFQGNSAPDKSGLPSDRFSAERTGGSVSTLTIQRTQQEDSAVYLCASSAEATDTQYFGPGTRLTVL.

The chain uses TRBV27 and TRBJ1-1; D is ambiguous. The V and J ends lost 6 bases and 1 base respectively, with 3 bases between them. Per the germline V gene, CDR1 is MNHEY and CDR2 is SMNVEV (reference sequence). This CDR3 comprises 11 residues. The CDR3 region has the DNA TGTGCCAGCAGCCGGAACACTGAAGCTTTCTTT. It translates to CASSRNTEAFF.

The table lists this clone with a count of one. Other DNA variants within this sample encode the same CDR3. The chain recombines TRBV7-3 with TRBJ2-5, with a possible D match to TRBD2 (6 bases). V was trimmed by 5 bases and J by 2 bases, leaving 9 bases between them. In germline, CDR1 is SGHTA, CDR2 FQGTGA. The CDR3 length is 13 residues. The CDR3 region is CASSRGRQETQYF. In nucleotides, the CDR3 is TGTGCCAGCAGCAGAGGGAGGCAAGAGACCCAGTACTTC.

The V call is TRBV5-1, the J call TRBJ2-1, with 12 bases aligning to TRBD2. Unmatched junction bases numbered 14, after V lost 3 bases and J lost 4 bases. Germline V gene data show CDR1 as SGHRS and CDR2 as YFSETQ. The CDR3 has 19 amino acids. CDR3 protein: CASSSNPGLAGRGYNEQFF. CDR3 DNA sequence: TGCGCCAGCAGCTCCAATCCGGGACTAGCGGGCAGAGGGTACAATGAGCAGTTCTTC.